This T cell receptor beta chain was identified in a study of cytomegalovirus exposure and HLA in healthy donors. To note about this clone: The target antigen is unknown.

Study-level results: V- and J-gene trimming in TCR beta was tied to a missense DCLRE1C variant by an analysis performed later. Later analysis placed DRB1 highest and HLA-C lowest in TCR association rates, which differed by HLA locus.

Trimming shortened V by 4 bases and J by 8 bases, and 14 bases separated the two germline ends. CDR1 and CDR2 (germline): SQVTM, ANQGSEA. CDR3 size: 12 residues. Researchers ran the PCR with 60 Vbeta and 13 Jbeta primers. Here immunoSEQ multiplex PCR was the method, and the copy in TCRdb shows in-frame clones only, minus some. The table includes roughly 58,000 clones, approximately 80% detected once. The chain uses TRBV29-1 and TRBJ1-2; D is unresolved. Sequencing was performed on PBMCs. This receptor was obtained from a woman between 35 and 50 years old in good health and CMV-seronegative. The CDR3 region has the DNA TGCAGCGTTGTGAACTCGATCGCGGGCTACACCTTC. Translated, it gives CSVVNSIAGYTF. The full variable domain, with the rest looked up from reference TRBV29-1 and TRBJ1-2, is SAVISQKPSRDICQRGTSLTIQCQVDSQVTMMFWYRQQPGQSLTLIATANQGSEATYESGFVIDKFPISRPNLTFSTLTVSNMSPEDSSIYLCSVVNSIAGYTFGSGTRLTVV.